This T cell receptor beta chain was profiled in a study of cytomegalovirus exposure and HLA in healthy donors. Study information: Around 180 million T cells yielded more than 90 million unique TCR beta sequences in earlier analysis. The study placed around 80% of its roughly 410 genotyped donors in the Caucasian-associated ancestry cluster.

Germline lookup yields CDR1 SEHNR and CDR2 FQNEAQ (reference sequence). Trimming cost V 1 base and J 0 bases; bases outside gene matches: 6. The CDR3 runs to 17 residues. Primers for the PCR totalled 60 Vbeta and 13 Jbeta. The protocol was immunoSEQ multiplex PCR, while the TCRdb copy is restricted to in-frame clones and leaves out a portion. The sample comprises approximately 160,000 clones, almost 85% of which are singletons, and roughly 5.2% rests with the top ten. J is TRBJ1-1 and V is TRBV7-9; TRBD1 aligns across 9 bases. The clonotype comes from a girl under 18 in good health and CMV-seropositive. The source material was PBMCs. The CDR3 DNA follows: TGTGCCAGCAGCTTAGGGGACAGGGATCTTTTGAACACTGAAGCTTTCTTT. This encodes CASSLGDRDLLNTEAFF.